Shown below are 12 T cell receptor beta chains from a single sample sequenced in a study of Graves' ophthalmopathy and Graves' hyperthyroidism. CDR3 regions of TCR beta were amplified from RNA transcripts. HTBI primers were used in a first-round RT-PCR, which preceded a second-round multiplex PCR. TCRdb called the multiplex PCR reads again in MiXCR, with one record for every CDR3 protein. The sample holds approximately 160,000 distinct CDR3 sequences; less than 45% are singletons and the top ten take under 7%. What was sequenced was peripheral blood. The receptors originated from a woman aged 40 to 55 with Graves' ophthalmopathy.

This clonotype was detected ten times or more. The chain recombines TRBV7-9 with TRBJ2-5; TRBD2 matches 7 bases. The V segment lost 5 bases and the J segment 5 bases; nucleotides outside the gene matches: 14. This CDR3 has 16 residues. CDR1 is SEHNR and CDR2 is FQNEAQ in the germline V gene (reference sequence). The CDR3 DNA sequence: TGTGCCAGCAGCCCACGCCCCCGGGGGGAGGGGGAGACCCAGTACTTC. This gives the protein CASSPRPRGEGETQYF.

This clonotype came up many times. The rearrangement uses TRBV7-8 and TRBJ1-1, with D tentatively TRBD1 (6 bases). The V gene lost 5 bases and the J gene lost 7 bases, with 14 bases spanning the gap. The length of the CDR3 is 13 residues. Germline V lookup: CDR1 SGHVS, CDR2 FQNEAQ. The CDR3 DNA reads as TGTGCCAGCAGCCCTACAGGGTTGGGTGAAGCTTTCTTT. Translating gives CASSPTGLGEAFF.

This clonotype was picked up many times. The V gene is TRBV4-1, the J gene TRBJ1-2, with D unclear. Germline assignment: CDR1 MGHRA and CDR2 YSYEKL. The CDR3 is 13 residues long. V lost 1 base and J lost 0, with 3 bases in between. CDR3 loop: CASSQVANYGYTF. The CDR3 DNA is TGCGCCAGCAGCCAAGTTGCTAACTATGGCTACACCTTC.

This clonotype showed up many times. The V and J genes are TRBV12-3 or TRBV12-4 and TRBJ2-5, with 8 bases matching TRBD1. V shed 4 bases, J shed 5 bases, and the junction held 3 bases outside the gene matches. This CDR3 has 13 amino acids. The CDR3, as DNA: TGTGCCAGCAGTTCAGGGGGCGGGGAGACCCAGTACTTC. It yields the protein CASSSGGGETQYF.

This clonotype has at least ten counts. CDR3 nucleotides: TGTGCCAGCAGTTACTCGAGGCTCTACGAGCAGTACTTC. Translation: CASSYSRLYEQYF. The chain employs TRBV6-5 and TRBJ2-7; D uncertain. The CDR3 covers 13 residues. Trimming cost V 0 bases and J 3 bases, with 6 bases left between them. CDR1 and CDR2 from the germline V gene are MNHEY and SVGAGI.

This clonotype was observed many times. The junction departs from germline at one end; a sequencing error may be responsible. The CDR3 DNA reads as TGTGCCAGCACCTTAAGAGCGGGAGGGACCTGCGAGCAGTACTTC. Encoded protein: CASTLRAGGTCEQYF. This sequence joins TRBV11-1 and TRBJ2-7, with 10 bases fitting TRBD2. CDR3 length equals 15 residues. CDR1 SGHAT and CDR2 FQDESV come from the germline V gene (reference sequence).

CDR3 DNA: TGTGCCAGCAGTTTAGCCTCTAGCGGGGGCTACCAAGAGACCCAGTACTTC. Translated: CASSLASSGGYQETQYF. The rearrangement links TRBV28 to TRBJ2-5, with 10 nucleotides matching TRBD2. Unmatched junction bases numbered 6, after V lost 2 bases and J lost 0 bases. This CDR3 comprises 17 residues. Germline values: CDR1 MDHEN, CDR2 SYDVKM.

This chain connects TRBV12-3 or TRBV12-4 to TRBJ1-3; TRBD1 might be the D (5 bases). Trimming took 2 bases from V and 2 from J, leaving 16 bases between them. The CDR3 spans 17 residues. CDR3 sequence: CASSLLSDSRPGNTIYF. CDR3 nucleotide sequence: TGTGCCAGCAGTTTATTGTCCGACAGCCGGCCTGGAAACACCATATATTTT.

This clonotype was counted at least ten times. This chain's CDR3 is CASNSRGAPGIANYGYTF. The CDR3 nucleotides are TGTGCCAGCAATTCGAGGGGCGCCCCAGGGATAGCTAACTATGGCTACACCTTC. This chain uses TRBV28 with TRBJ1-2; weak D call: TRBD1 (5 bases). Germline V CDR1 and CDR2: MDHEN, SYDVKM. V was shortened by 7 bases and J by 0 bases, with 24 bases between the two germline ends. The CDR3 totals 18 residues.

This clonotype was picked up many times. V gene TRBV10-3 combines with J gene TRBJ2-7, with no clear D. The CDR3 consists of 14 residues. CDR1 and CDR2 from the germline V gene are ENHRY and SYGVKD. With 2 bases removed from V and 1 base from J, the gap between germline ends came to 9 bases. The CDR3 here is CAISESGASYEQYF. The CDR3 DNA reads TGTGCCATCAGTGAGAGTGGCGCTTCCTACGAGCAGTACTTC.

This chain connects TRBV6-2 or TRBV6-3 to TRBJ1-5, with a weak D call TRBD1 (5 bases). Per the germline V gene, CDR1 is MNHEY and CDR2 is SVGEGT. CDR3 size: 15 residues. V lost 6 bases and J 7 bases, leaving 19 bases between the germline ends. The CDR3 is CASSPHRTGGQPQHF. DNA for the CDR3: TGTGCCAGCAGCCCCCACAGGACGGGCGGGCAGCCCCAGCATTTT.

The chain links TRBV6-1 to TRBJ2-7; TRBD1 agrees at 9 bases. Germline V gene lookup returns CDR1 MNHNS and CDR2 SASEGT. V was clipped by 6 bases and J by 4 bases; unmatched bases: 10. This CDR3 is built from 15 residues. This CDR3 reads CASRDYNRGLYEQYF. The CDR3 coding sequence is TGTGCCAGCAGAGATTACAACAGGGGGCTATACGAGCAGTACTTC.